One and the same sample provided the 19 T cell receptor beta chains below, sequenced in a study of cytomegalovirus exposure and HLA in healthy donors. A multiplex PCR was run with 60 Vbeta primers and 13 Jbeta primers. Only in-frame clones appear in the TCRdb table, and some are missing; sequencing was by immunoSEQ multiplex PCR. This table holds approximately 110,000 clones, around 67% found once. Sequenced input: PBMCs. The source of these receptors is a man aged 60 to 75 in good health and CMV-seropositive.

The V call is TRBV18, the J call TRBJ2-3; D is undetermined. Germline loops: CDR1 KGHSH, CDR2 LQKENI. The CDR3 spans 15 residues. V shed 1 base and J shed 2 bases, with 10 bases lying between them. The CDR3 spells CASSPLARNTDTQYF. The DNA for the CDR3 is TGTGCCAGCTCACCACTAGCAAGGAACACAGATACGCAGTATTTT.

V and J are TRBV30 and TRBJ1-5, with D possibly being TRBD1 (5 bases). V was clipped by 4 bases and J by 6 bases, with 10 bases between them. Germline V gene sequence: CDR1 GTSNPN, CDR2 SVGIG (reference sequence). The length of the CDR3 is 12 residues. The CDR3 coding sequence is TGTGCCTGGACGGTCGGGGGTCAGCCCCAGCATTTT. Encoded protein: CAWTVGGQPQHF.

V is TRBV9 and J is TRBJ1-1; maybe TRBD1 (6 bases). The V end lost 4 bases, the J end lost 1 base, and 14 bases lay between the germline ends. The CDR3 totals 15 residues. The germline V gene has CDR1 SGDLS and CDR2 YYNGEE. The CDR3 DNA reads as TGTGCCAGCAGCCAAGGGGGGGCCCCGAACACTGAAGCTTTCTTT. It yields the protein CASSQGGAPNTEAFF.

The chain recombines TRBV5-1 with TRBJ2-5; 9 positions agree with TRBD1. Near its end, the DNA agrees better with TRBJ2-7, so the J call may be wrong. The CDR3 has 14 residues. CDR1 and CDR2 (germline): SGHRS, YFSETQ. CDR3 in amino acids: CASSPRDRAGEQYF. The CDR3 nucleotides read TGCGCCAGCAGCCCCCGGGACAGGGCGGGCGAGCAGTACTTC.

CDR3 region: CASSPKGAGGGGDTQYF. The CDR3 coding sequence is TGTGCCAGCTCTCCAAAAGGAGCGGGGGGCGGAGGAGATACGCAGTATTTT. J is TRBJ2-3 and V is TRBV18; 9 nucleotides line up with TRBD2. Germline V CDR1 and CDR2: KGHSH, LQKENI. Unmatched junction bases numbered 15, after V lost 6 bases and J lost 5 bases. The CDR3 sequence is 17 residues long.

This chain links TRBV27 with TRBJ2-7; a weak D match, TRBD1 (6 bases). Per the germline V gene, CDR1 is MNHEY and CDR2 is SMNVEV (reference sequence). The CDR3 has 18 residues. V lost 6 bases to trimming and J lost 2 bases, with 26 bases between them. This CDR3 is CASSPSPSDSSLPYEQYF. The CDR3 bases are TGTGCCAGCAGCCCCTCACCCTCGGACAGCAGTCTCCCCTACGAGCAGTACTTC.

The V call is TRBV28, the J call TRBJ2-7; 7 bases match TRBD2. The CDR3 is made up of 14 amino acids. The trim removed 2 bases at V and 4 bases at J, leaving 5 bases unmatched. CDR1 and CDR2 from the germline V gene are MDHEN and SYDVKM. The CDR3 is CASSLAGELYEQYF. The CDR3 nucleotides read TGTGCCAGCAGTTTAGCGGGGGAACTGTACGAGCAGTACTTC.

CDR3 protein: CSVEGQNYEQYF. As DNA, the CDR3 is TGCAGCGTTGAAGGACAGAACTACGAGCAGTACTTC. The V gene is TRBV29-1, the J gene TRBJ2-7; the D gene is possibly TRBD1 (5 bases). Looked up from germline, CDR1 is SQVTM and CDR2 is ANQGSEA. The length of the CDR3 is 12 residues. Trimming pared 1 base from V and 3 bases from J, leaving 7 bases between.

The chain joins TRBV14 to TRBJ2-5, with TRBD2 matching 7 bases. J gave up 5 bases and V 1 base, and 10 bases lay outside the gene matches. Germline V gene lookup returns CDR1 SGHDN and CDR2 FVKESK. The CDR3 spans 16 residues. CDR3 DNA sequence: TGTGCCAGCAGCCAAGTTCCAGCGGGGCCCTGGGAGACCCAGTACTTC. Protein sequence: CASSQVPAGPWETQYF.

This clone showed up just a few times. The genes are TRBV5-1 and TRBJ2-3; 9 bases are a match to TRBD2. V dropped 2 bases and J dropped 4; count of bases not matched to a gene: 11. The CDR3 contains 17 residues. Germline V gene data show CDR1 as SGHRS and CDR2 as YFSETQ. In DNA, the CDR3 is TGCGCCAGCAGCTTAGGGCGGGGGGGGATAGGCGCAGATACGCAGTATTTT. It is translated as CASSLGRGGIGADTQYF.

The chain joins TRBV23-1 to TRBJ2-7; D is possibly TRBD2 (5 bases). TRBV23-1 qualifies as an ORF whose function is uncertain. CDR3 length equals 17 residues. Trimming left V 2 bases short and J 2 bases short, with 19 bases between. CDR3 DNA sequence: TGCGCCAGCAGTCAAGGAGTGAGGGCTATACTCCCCTACGAGCAGTACTTC. This translates into CASSQGVRAILPYEQYF.

This clone was seen a handful of times. The chain has TRBV28 and TRBJ1-5; D is ambiguous. V gave up 7 bases and J gave up 3 bases, with 10 bases separating them. Germline-derived CDR1 and CDR2 are MDHEN and SYDVKM. The CDR3 spans 13 residues. The DNA for the CDR3 is TGTGCCAGCACCTTACAGCACAATCAGCCCCAGCATTTT. Translating it yields CASTLQHNQPQHF.

The rearrangement joins TRBV6-1 to TRBJ1-1; tentative D call: TRBD1 (5 bases). Germline CDR1 and CDR2: MNHNS and SASEGT. Trimming pared 4 bases from V and 3 bases from J, leaving 18 bases between. The CDR3 contains 16 residues. This CDR3 reads CASSALLGGRDTEAFF. The CDR3 DNA follows: TGTGCCAGCAGTGCCCTCCTTGGGGGGAGGGACACTGAAGCTTTCTTT.

Only a few counts were recorded for this clone. The chain carries TRBV5-1 and TRBJ2-7, with TRBD2 matching 8 bases. The germline V gene has CDR1 SGHRS and CDR2 YFSETQ. The junction had 9 bases not matched to a gene; V was cut back by 4 bases and J by 3 bases. This CDR3 is 15 amino acids long. CDR3 sequence (DNA): TGCGCCAGCAGCCTCCTCGCGGGGGGTGTCTACGAGCAGTACTTC. Translating gives CASSLLAGGVYEQYF.

A single count supports this clone. V gene TRBV28 combines with J gene TRBJ1-2; no clear D gene. The CDR3 is 12 amino acids. Germline V lookup: CDR1 MDHEN, CDR2 SYDVKM. Trimming pared 3 bases from V and 6 bases from J, leaving 8 bases between. CDR3 in DNA: TGTGCCAGCAGTTTGTCCTCGGATGGCTACACCTTC. Its protein product is CASSLSSDGYTF.

This chain connects TRBV15 to TRBJ1-6; 7 positions agree with TRBD1. This CDR3 has 14 residues. With 5 bases clipped from V and 8 bases from J, the junction kept 6 bases outside the gene matches. Germline CDR1 and CDR2: LNHNV and YYDKDF (reference sequence). The CDR3 sequence: CATSLQGRDSPLHF. CDR3 nucleotides: TGTGCCACCAGCTTACAGGGGCGGGATTCACCCCTCCACTTT.

The chain joins TRBV6-1 to TRBJ1-1; possible D gene TRBD1, 5 bases. The germline V gene has CDR1 MNHNS and CDR2 SASEGT. V was shortened by 7 bases and J by 2 bases, with 14 bases between the two germline ends. The CDR3 has 14 amino acids. The DNA for the CDR3 is TGTGCCAGCAAGTTGGGGCAGACCAACACTGAAGCTTTCTTT. Residues: CASKLGQTNTEAFF.

The chain's CDR3 is CASSLWTGGRADTQYF. The CDR3 region has the DNA TGCGCCAGCAGCTTGTGGACGGGGGGACGCGCAGATACGCAGTATTTT. This rearrangement joins TRBV5-1 to TRBJ2-3; 7 bases map to TRBD2. V shed 1 base and J 4 bases; nucleotides not matched to a gene: 9. CDR1 SGHRS and CDR2 YFSETQ come from the germline V gene. CDR3 length: 16 amino acids.

This chain connects TRBV5-1 to TRBJ1-5, with a possible D match to TRBD1 (6 bases). V gave up 5 bases and J gave up 0 bases, with 12 bases separating them. This CDR3 contains 15 residues. Germline loops: CDR1 SGHRS, CDR2 YFSETQ. The CDR3 DNA reads TGCGCCAGCAGAATCGGGGACAATAGCAATCAGCCCCAGCATTTT. Protein product: CASRIGDNSNQPQHF.